The 17 T cell receptor beta chains below all came from one sample that was sequenced in a study of CD8 T cells in ankylosing spondylitis. A single record per CDR3 protein comes from TCRdb applying MiXCR to the 5' RACE reads. This table holds about 360,000 distinct CDR3 sequences, 20% to 25% found once. The sample was blood, either unsorted or a sorted T cell fraction (not recorded which). The source is a male donor with ankylosing spondylitis or in good health (not recorded which).

This clonotype was seen repeatedly, ten times or more. This chain uses TRBV25-1 with TRBJ2-7; 8 nucleotides line up with TRBD1. After removal of 4 bases from V and 3 bases from J, the junction contained 8 bases not matched to a gene. The CDR3 consists of 15 residues. The V gene's germline CDR1 is MGHDK and CDR2 SYGVNS. The CDR3 loop reads CASSGHGQGLYEQYF. The CDR3 nucleotides read TGTGCCAGCAGTGGGCATGGACAGGGTCTCTACGAGCAGTACTTC.

This chain connects TRBV5-1 to TRBJ2-2; D not resolved. The germline V gene has CDR1 SGHRS and CDR2 YFSETQ. The CDR3 sequence is 16 residues long. Deletions cut 4 bases from V and 1 base from J, with 14 bases between. The DNA for the CDR3 is TGCGCCAGCAGCGGTTTCGAAGAACAGAACACCGGGGAGCTGTTTTTT. It is translated as CASSGFEEQNTGELFF. Variable domain in full (rest from reference TRBV5-1 and TRBJ2-2): KAGVTQTPRYLIKTRGQQVTLSCSPISGHRSVSWYQQTPGQGLQFLFEYFSETQRNKGNFPGRFSGRQFSNSRSEMNVSTLELGDSALYLCASSGFEEQNTGELFFGEGSRLTVL.

This sequence joins TRBV11-1 and TRBJ2-6; D might be TRBD1 (5 bases). Germline V lookup: CDR1 SGHAT, CDR2 FQDESV (reference sequence). The ends were cut back, 8 bases at V and 1 base at J, with 21 bases in the middle. The length of the CDR3 is 18 residues. This CDR3 is CASSIVGPIDSGANVLTF. The DNA for the CDR3 is TGTGCCAGCTCGATAGTGGGGCCCATCGATTCTGGGGCCAACGTCCTGACTTTC.

This chain uses TRBV11-2 with TRBJ2-2, with a weak D call TRBD1 (5 bases). Germline V lookup: CDR1 SGHAT, CDR2 FQNNGV. The CDR3 extends over 15 amino acids. Between the trimmed V and J ends, which lost 1 base and 3 bases, there was a span of 9 bases. The CDR3, as DNA: TGTGCCAGCAGCTTAGGTGCAGGGCACACCGGGGAGCTGTTTTTT. Amino acids: CASSLGAGHTGELFF.

The rearrangement uses TRBV29-1 and TRBJ2-2; no reliable D call. Trimming stripped 2 bases from V and 1 base from J, with 11 bases between. This CDR3 has 15 amino acids. Germline V gene lookup returns CDR1 SQVTM and CDR2 ANQGSEA. This CDR3 reads CSVELGHLNTGELFF. The DNA of the CDR3 is TGCAGCGTTGAATTGGGCCATCTGAACACCGGGGAGCTGTTTTTT.

This chain joins TRBV7-9 and TRBJ2-5; D not resolved. This CDR3 is 12 amino acids long. Deletions cut 5 bases from V and 5 bases from J, with 9 bases between. The V gene's germline CDR1 is SEHNR and CDR2 FQNEAQ (reference sequence). Written as DNA, the CDR3 is TGTGCCAGCAGCGCACCTTGGGAGACCCAGTACTTC. It encodes CASSAPWETQYF.

This clonotype has a handful of counts. The rearrangement uses TRBV7-3 and TRBJ2-1; 16 positions match TRBD2. Germline V gives CDR1 SGHTA, CDR2 FQGTGA. The CDR3 length is 17 residues. Trimming took 5 bases from V and 4 from J; bases not matched to a gene: 5. CDR3 DNA: TGTGCCAGCAGCCCGGGACTAGCGGGGGGGAGGTACAATGAGCAGTTCTTC. Residues: CASSPGLAGGRYNEQFF.

This clonotype turned up a few times. The chain combines TRBV19 with TRBJ2-7; D remains unclear. The CDR3 spans 13 residues. Germline-derived CDR1 and CDR2 are LNHDA and SQIVND (reference sequence). The V and J ends lost 3 bases and 4 bases respectively, with 10 bases between them. CDR3: CASSIKNAYEQYF. As DNA, the CDR3 is TGTGCCAGTAGTATTAAGAATGCGTACGAGCAGTACTTC. Based on the CDR3 plus reference TRBV19 and TRBJ2-7, the full variable domain is DGGITQSPKYLFRKEGQNVTLSCEQNLNHDAMYWYRQDPGQGLRLIYYSQIVNDFQKGDIAEGYSVSREKKESFPLTVTSAQKNPTAFYLCASSIKNAYEQYFGPGTRLTVT.

This clonotype was counted only a few times. The V gene is TRBV29-1, the J gene TRBJ2-1, with D unresolved. From germline, CDR1 is SQVTM and CDR2 ANQGSEA. Deletions cut 6 bases from V and 6 bases from J, with 12 bases between. There are 12 residues in the CDR3. The CDR3 nucleotides read TGCAGCGTGCTGTTGGTGGGCAATGAGCAGTTCTTC. Translating gives CSVLLVGNEQFF.

The CDR3 sequence: CSVLEGGSYNEQFF. CDR3 DNA: TGCAGCGTTTTGGAGGGGGGCTCCTACAATGAGCAGTTCTTC. The chain recombines TRBV29-1 with TRBJ2-1; D tentatively fits TRBD1 or TRBD2 (6 bases each). CDR1 and CDR2 from the germline V gene are SQVTM and ANQGSEA. The CDR3 has 14 amino acids. Trimming took 5 bases from V and 0 from J, leaving 11 bases between them.

This clonotype occurred many times. The chain links TRBV12-3 or TRBV12-4 to TRBJ1-5; D remains ambiguous. CDR3 length: 14 residues. Trimming pared 2 bases from V and 0 bases from J, leaving 5 bases between. The CDR3 reads CASSLTHSNQPQHF. The CDR3 bases are TGTGCCAGCAGTTTAACACATAGCAATCAGCCCCAGCATTTT.

The chain carries TRBV29-1 and TRBJ2-7; D assignment may be TRBD1 or TRBD2 (6 bases each). The V gene lost 2 bases and the J gene lost 7 bases, with 18 bases spanning the gap. Germline assignment: CDR1 SQVTM and CDR2 ANQGSEA. This CDR3 is built from 14 residues. The CDR3 protein is CSVERGRGPGEQYF. In DNA form, the CDR3 reads TGCAGCGTTGAAAGGGGACGGGGGCCGGGTGAGCAGTACTTC.

The chain carries TRBV2 and TRBJ2-3; 11 nucleotides agree with TRBD2. Germline V gives CDR1 SNHLY, CDR2 FYNNEI. This CDR3 contains 16 residues. The V gene end was trimmed by 6 bases and the J gene end by 2 bases; junction bases not matched to a gene: 7. For the CDR3, the DNA is TGTGCCAGCAGCATAGGGACTAGCGGTACCACAGATACGCAGTATTTT. Amino acids: CASSIGTSGTTDTQYF.

The chain links TRBV28 to TRBJ2-7, with 7 bases lining up with TRBD1. The CDR3 runs 14 residues. Trimming took 6 bases from V and 5 from J; bases not matched to a gene: 10. Germline V gene lookup returns CDR1 MDHEN and CDR2 SYDVKM. The CDR3, as DNA: TGTGCCAGCAGCGACCTCAGGGGGTCCGACGAGCAGTACTTC. This translates into CASSDLRGSDEQYF.

This clonotype came up a few times. The CDR3 DNA reads TGTGCCAGCAGCCCCACAGCTATCTCCTACGAGCAGTACTTC. Encoded protein: CASSPTAISYEQYF. The rearrangement uses TRBV6-1 and TRBJ2-7; D is uncertain. The V gene's germline CDR1 is MNHNS and CDR2 SASEGT. V was cut by 6 bases and J by 0 bases, with 12 bases left in between. CDR3 length: 14 amino acids.

This clonotype was found a few times. This chain joins TRBV5-1 and TRBJ2-7; D may be TRBD1 or TRBD2 (5 bases each). The CDR3 consists of 16 residues. Germline-derived CDR1 and CDR2 are SGHRS and YFSETQ. Trimming shortened V by 0 bases and J by 3 bases, and 16 bases separated the two germline ends. The CDR3 sequence is CASSLGRDRRDYEQYF. In DNA, the CDR3 is TGCGCCAGCAGCTTGGGCAGGGACCGAAGGGACTACGAGCAGTACTTC. The full variable domain, its missing parts supplied by reference TRBV5-1 and TRBJ2-7, is KAGVTQTPRYLIKTRGQQVTLSCSPISGHRSVSWYQQTPGQGLQFLFEYFSETQRNKGNFPGRFSGRQFSNSRSEMNVSTLELGDSALYLCASSLGRDRRDYEQYFGPGTRLTVT.

J is TRBJ1-1 and V is TRBV12-3 or TRBV12-4; no clear D gene. The CDR3 loop spans 14 amino acids. V lost 4 bases, J lost 11 bases, and 20 bases lay in between. This chain's CDR3 is CASSSHKNRPTAFF. CDR3 in DNA: TGTGCCAGCAGTTCCCACAAAAACCGACCAACGGCTTTCTTT.